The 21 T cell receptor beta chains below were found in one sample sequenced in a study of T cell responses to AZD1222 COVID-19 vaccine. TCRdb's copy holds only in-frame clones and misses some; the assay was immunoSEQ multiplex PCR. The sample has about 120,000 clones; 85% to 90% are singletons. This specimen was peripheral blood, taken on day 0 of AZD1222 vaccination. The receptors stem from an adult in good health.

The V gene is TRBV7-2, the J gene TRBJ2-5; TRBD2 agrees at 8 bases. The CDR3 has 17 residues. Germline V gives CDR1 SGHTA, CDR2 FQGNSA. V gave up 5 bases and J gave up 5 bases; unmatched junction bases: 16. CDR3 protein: CASSPSGSSGSGETQYF. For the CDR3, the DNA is TGTGCCAGCAGCCCTAGCGGGTCCAGCGGGAGCGGGGAGACCCAGTACTTC.

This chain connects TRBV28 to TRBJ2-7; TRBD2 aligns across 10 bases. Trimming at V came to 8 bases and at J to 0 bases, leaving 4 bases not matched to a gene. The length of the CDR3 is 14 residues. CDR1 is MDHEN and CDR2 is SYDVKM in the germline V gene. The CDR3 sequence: CASVGTSASYEQYF. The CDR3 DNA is TGTGCCAGCGTGGGGACTAGCGCCTCCTACGAGCAGTACTTC.

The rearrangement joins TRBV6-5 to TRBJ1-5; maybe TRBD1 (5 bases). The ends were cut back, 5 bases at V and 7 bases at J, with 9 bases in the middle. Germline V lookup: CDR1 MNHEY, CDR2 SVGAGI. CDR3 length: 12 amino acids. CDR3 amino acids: CASSRGDQPQHF. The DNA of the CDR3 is TGTGCCAGCAGTCGGGGGGACCAGCCCCAGCATTTT.

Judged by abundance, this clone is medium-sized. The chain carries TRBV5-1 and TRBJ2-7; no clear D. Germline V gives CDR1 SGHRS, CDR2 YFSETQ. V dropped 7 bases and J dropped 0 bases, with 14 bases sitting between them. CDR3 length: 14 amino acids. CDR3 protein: CASRAGASSYEQYF. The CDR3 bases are TGCGCCAGCCGCGCCGGTGCGAGCTCCTACGAGCAGTACTTC.

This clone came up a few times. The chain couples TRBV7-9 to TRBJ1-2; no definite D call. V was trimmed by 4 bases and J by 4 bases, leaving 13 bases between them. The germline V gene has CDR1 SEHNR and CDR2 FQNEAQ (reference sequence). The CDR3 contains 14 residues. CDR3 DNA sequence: TGTGCCAGCAGCTCCCCACGGGCCCGCTATGGCTACACCTTC. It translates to CASSSPRARYGYTF.

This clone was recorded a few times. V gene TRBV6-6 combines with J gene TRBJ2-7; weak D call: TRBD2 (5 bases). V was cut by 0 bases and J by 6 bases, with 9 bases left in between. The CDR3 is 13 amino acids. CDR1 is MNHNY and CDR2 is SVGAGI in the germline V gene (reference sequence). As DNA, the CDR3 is TGTGCCAGCAGTTACTCGACTAACATCGAGCAGTACTTC. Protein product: CASSYSTNIEQYF.

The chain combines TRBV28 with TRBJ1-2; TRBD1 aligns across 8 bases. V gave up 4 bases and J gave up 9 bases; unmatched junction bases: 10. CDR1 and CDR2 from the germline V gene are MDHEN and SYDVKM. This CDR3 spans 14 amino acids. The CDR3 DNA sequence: TGTGCCAGCAGTTCCCTCGGGACAGGTATTAGCTACACCTTC. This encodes CASSSLGTGISYTF.

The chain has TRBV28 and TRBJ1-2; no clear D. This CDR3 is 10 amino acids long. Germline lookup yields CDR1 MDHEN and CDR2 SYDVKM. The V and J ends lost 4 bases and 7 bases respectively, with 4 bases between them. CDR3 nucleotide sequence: TGTGCCAGCAGTTCGGGTGGCTACACCTTC. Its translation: CASSSGGYTF.

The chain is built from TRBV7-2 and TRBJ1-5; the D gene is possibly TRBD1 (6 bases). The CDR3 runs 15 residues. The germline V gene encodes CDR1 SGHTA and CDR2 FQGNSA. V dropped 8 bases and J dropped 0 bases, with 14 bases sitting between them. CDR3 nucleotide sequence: TGTGCCAGCTCAAAGGGGGGAGGTAGCAATCAGCCCCAGCATTTT. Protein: CASSKGGGSNQPQHF.

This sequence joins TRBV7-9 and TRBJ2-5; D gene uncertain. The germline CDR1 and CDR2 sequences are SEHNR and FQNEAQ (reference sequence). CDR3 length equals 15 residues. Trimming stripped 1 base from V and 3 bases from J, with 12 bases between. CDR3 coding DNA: TGTGCCAGCAGCTTAGAAAGGGTCACTGAAGAGACCCAGTACTTC. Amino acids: CASSLERVTEETQYF.

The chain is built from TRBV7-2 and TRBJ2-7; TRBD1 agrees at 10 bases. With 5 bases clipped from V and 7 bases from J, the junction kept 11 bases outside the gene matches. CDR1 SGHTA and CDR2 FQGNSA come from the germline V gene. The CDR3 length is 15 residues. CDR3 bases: TGTGCCAGCAGCCAATATCGGACAGGGGGATTTGAGCAGTACTTC. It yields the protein CASSQYRTGGFEQYF.

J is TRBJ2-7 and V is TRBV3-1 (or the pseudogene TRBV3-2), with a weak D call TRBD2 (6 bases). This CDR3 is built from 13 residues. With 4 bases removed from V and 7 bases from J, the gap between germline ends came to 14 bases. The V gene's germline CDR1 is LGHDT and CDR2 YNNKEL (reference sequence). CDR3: CASSPFGSEEQYF. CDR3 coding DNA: TGTGCCAGCAGCCCCTTCGGGAGCGAGGAGCAGTACTTC.

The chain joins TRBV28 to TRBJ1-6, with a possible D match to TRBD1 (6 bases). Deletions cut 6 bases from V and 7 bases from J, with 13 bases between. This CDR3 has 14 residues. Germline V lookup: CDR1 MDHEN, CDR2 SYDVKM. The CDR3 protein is CASRGAGQNSPLHF. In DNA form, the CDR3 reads TGTGCCAGCAGGGGGGCAGGGCAAAATTCACCCCTCCACTTT.

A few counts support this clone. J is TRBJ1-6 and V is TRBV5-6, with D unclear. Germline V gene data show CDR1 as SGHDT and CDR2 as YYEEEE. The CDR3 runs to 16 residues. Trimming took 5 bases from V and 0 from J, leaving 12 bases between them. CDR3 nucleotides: TGTGCCAGCAGACTCAGGTCGAGCTCCTATAATTCACCCCTCCACTTT. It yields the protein CASRLRSSSYNSPLHF. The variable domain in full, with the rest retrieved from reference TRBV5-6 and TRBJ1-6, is DAGVTQSPTHLIKTRGQQVTLRCSPKSGHDTVSWYQQALGQGPQFIFQYYEEEERQRGNFPDRFSGHQFPNYSSELNVNALLLGDSALYLCASRLRSSSYNSPLHFGNGTRLTVT.

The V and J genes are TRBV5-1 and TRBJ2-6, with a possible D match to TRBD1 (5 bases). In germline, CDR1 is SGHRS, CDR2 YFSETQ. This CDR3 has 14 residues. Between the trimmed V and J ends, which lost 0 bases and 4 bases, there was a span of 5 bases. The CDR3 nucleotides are TGCGCCAGCAGCTTGGAGGGGGGGGCCAACGTCCTGACTTTC. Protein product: CASSLEGGANVLTF.

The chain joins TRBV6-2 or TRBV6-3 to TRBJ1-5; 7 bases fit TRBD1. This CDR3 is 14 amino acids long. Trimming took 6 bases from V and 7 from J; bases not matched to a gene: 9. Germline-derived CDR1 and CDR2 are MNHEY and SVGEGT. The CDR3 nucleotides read TGTGCCAGCAGCCAGACAGGGAAGAGACAGCCCCAGCATTTT. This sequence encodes CASSQTGKRQPQHF.

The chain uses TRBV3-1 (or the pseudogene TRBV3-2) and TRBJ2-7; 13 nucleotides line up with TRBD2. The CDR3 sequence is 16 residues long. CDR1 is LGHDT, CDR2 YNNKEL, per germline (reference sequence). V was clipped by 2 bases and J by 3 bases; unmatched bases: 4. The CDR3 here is CASSQRTSGSVYEQYF. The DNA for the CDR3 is TGTGCCAGCAGCCAAAGGACTAGCGGGAGTGTCTACGAGCAGTACTTC.

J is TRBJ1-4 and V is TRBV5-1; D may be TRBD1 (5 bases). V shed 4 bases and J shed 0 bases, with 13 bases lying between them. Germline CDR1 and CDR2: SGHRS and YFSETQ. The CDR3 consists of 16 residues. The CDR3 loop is CASSRGMGATNEKLFF. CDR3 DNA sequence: TGCGCCAGCAGCCGGGGGATGGGGGCAACTAATGAAAAACTGTTTTTT. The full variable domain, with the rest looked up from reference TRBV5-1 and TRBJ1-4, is KAGVTQTPRYLIKTRGQQVTLSCSPISGHRSVSWYQQTPGQGLQFLFEYFSETQRNKGNFPGRFSGRQFSNSRSEMNVSTLELGDSALYLCASSRGMGATNEKLFFGSGTQLSVL.

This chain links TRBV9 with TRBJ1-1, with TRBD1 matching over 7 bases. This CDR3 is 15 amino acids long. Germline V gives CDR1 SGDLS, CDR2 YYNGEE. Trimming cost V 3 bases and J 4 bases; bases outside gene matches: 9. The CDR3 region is CASSATGLGGTEAFF. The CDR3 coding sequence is TGTGCCAGCAGCGCGACAGGGCTCGGGGGCACTGAAGCTTTCTTT.

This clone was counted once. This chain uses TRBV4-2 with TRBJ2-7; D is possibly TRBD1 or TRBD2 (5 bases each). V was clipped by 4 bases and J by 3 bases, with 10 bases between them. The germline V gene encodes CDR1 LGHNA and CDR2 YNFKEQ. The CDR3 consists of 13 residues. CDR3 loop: CASSLGPDYEQYF. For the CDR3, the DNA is TGTGCCAGCAGCCTGGGACCAGACTACGAGCAGTACTTC.

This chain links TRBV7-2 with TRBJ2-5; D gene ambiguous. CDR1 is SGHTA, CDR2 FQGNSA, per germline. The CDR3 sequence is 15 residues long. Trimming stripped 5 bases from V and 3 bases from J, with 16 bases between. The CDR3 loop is CASSKFGMGEETQYF. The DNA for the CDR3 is TGTGCCAGCAGCAAATTCGGCATGGGTGAAGAGACCCAGTACTTC. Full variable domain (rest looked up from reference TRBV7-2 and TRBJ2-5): GAGVSQSPSNKVTEKGKDVELRCDPISGHTALYWYRQSLGQGLEFLIYFQGNSAPDKSGLPSDRFSAERTGGSVSTLTIQRTQQEDSAVYLCASSKFGMGEETQYFGPGTRLLVL.